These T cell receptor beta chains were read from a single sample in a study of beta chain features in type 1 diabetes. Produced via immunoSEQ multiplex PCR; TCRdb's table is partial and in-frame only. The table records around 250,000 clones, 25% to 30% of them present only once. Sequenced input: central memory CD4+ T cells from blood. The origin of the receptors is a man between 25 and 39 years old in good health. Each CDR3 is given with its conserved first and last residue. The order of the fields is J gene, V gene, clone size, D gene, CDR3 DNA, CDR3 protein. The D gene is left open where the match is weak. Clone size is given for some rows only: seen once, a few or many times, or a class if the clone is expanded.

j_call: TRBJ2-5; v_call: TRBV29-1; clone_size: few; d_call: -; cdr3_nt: TGCAGCGTTGGTGGAACCGAGACCCAGTACTTC; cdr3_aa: CSVGGTETQYF
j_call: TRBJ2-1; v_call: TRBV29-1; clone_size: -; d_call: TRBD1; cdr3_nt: TGCAGCGTTGCCCGACAGGGGGCATACAATGAGCAGTTCTTC; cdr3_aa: CSVARQGAYNEQFF
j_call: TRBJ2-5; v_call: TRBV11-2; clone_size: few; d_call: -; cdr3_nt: TGTGCCAGCAGCTTAGGCAGGACCCAGTACTTC; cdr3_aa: CASSLGRTQYF
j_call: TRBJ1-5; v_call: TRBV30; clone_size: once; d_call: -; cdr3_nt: TGTGCCTGGAGGCAGGGAGGCAATCAGCCCCAGCATTTT; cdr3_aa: CAWRQGGNQPQHF
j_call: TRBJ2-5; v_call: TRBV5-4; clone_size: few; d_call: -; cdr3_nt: TGTGCCAGCAGCTTGGGGCAGGGCCAAGAGACCCAGTACTTC; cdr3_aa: CASSLGQGQETQYF
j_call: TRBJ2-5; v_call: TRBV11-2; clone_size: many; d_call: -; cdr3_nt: TGTGCCAGCAGCTTAGAATCACCACGGGCCCAGTACTTC; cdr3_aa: CASSLESPRAQYF
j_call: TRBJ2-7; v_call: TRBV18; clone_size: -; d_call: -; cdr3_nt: TGTGCCAGCTCACCCAAACAGGGTGGGGGAAGCTCCTACGAGCAGTACTTC; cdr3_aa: CASSPKQGGGSSYEQYF
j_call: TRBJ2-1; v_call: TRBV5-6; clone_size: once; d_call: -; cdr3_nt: TGTGCCAGCAGCTCCGGGAGAAGCTCCTACAATGAGCAGTTCTTC; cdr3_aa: CASSSGRSSYNEQFF
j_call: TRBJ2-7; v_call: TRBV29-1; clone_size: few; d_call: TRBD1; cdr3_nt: TGCAGCGTCGCCGCTGGACAGGGGTCCTACGAGCAGTACTTC; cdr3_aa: CSVAAGQGSYEQYF
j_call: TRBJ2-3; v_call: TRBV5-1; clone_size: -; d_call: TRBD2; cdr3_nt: TGCGCCAGCAGCTTGGCCGGGATAGCGGGAGGGGAGACAGATACGCAGTATTTT; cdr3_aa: CASSLAGIAGGETDTQYF
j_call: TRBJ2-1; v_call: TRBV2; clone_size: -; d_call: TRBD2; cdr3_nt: TGTGCCAGCAGCAAAAGGACTAGCGATGAGCAGTTCTTC; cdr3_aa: CASSKRTSDEQFF
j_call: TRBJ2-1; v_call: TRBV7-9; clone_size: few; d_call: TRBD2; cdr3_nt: TGTGCCAGCACCCGGGCTAGCGGTTACAATGAGCAGTTCTTC; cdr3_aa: CASTRASGYNEQFF
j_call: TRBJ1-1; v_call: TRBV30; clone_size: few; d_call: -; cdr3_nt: TGTGCCTGGCGTAGGGAGGGTTGGACTGAAGCTTTCTTT; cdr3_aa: CAWRREGWTEAFF
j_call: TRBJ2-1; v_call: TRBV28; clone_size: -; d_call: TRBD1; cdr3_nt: TGTGCCAGCAGTTATAACAGGGGGCCGAGAAGTAATGAGCAGTTCTTC; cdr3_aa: CASSYNRGPRSNEQFF
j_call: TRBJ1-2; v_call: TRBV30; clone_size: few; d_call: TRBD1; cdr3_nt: TGTGCCTGGAGCGAAGGGACAGGGGCGGGCTATGGCTACACCTTC; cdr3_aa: CAWSEGTGAGYGYTF
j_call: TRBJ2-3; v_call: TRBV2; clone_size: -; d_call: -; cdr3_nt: TGTGCCAGCAGTGATCGGGGGTATACGCAGTATTTT; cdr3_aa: CASSDRGYTQYF
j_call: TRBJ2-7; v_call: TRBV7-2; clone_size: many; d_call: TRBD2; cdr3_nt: TGTGCCAGCAGCTTAGCGGGAGGGACTAGCAGCTACGAGCAGTACTTC; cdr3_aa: CASSLAGGTSSYEQYF
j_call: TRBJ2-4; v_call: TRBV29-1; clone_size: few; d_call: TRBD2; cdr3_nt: TGCAGCGTTACGGGGGGACTAGCGGGAGGGCTCCCCGGTGGCAAAAACATTCAGTACTTC; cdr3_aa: CSVTGGLAGGLPGGKNIQYF
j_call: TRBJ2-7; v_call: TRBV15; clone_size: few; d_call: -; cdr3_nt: TGTGCCACCAGCAGTTCCGGCCAATCCTACGAGCAGTACTTC; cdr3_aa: CATSSSGQSYEQYF
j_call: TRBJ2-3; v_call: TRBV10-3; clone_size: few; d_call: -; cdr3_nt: TGTGCCATCAGTGAGGGGGATACGCAGTATTTT; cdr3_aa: CAISEGDTQYF
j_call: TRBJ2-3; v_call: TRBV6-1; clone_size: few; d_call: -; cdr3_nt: TGTGCCAGCAGTGTGTCAGACACCACAGATACGCAGTATTTT; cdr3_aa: CASSVSDTTDTQYF
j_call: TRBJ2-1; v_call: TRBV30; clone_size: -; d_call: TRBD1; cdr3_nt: TGTGCCTGGACCCCCGGGACAGGGGGATCCGGTGAGCAGTTCTTC; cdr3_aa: CAWTPGTGGSGEQFF
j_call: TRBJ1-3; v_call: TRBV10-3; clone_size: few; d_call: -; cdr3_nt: TGTGCCATCAGTGCCGGGAGCTCTGGAAACACCATATATTTT; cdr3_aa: CAISAGSSGNTIYF
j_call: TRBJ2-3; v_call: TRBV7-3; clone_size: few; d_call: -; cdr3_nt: TGTGCCAGCAGCTTAAAAGAGGGTCTCTCCACAGATACGCAGTATTTT; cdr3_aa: CASSLKEGLSTDTQYF
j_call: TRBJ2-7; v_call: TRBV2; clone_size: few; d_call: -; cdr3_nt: TGTGCCAGCAGAGCGGACAACTCCTACGAGCAGTACTTC; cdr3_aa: CASRADNSYEQYF
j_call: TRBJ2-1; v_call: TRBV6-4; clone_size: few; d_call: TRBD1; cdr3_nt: TGTGCCACAGGACAGGGCGGCAATGAGCAGTTCTTC; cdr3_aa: CATGQGGNEQFF
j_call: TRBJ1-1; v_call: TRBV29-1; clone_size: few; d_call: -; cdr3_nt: TGCAGCGCTGCCGGGGGACTGCGGAACACTGAAGCTTTCTTT; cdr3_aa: CSAAGGLRNTEAFF
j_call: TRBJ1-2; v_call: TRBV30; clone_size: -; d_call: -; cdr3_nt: TGTGCCTGGAGTAGGCACCTCCGGGGGGCGGATGGCTACACCTTC; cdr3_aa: CAWSRHLRGADGYTF
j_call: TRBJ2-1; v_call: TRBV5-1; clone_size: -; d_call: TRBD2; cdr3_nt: TGCGCCAGCAGCTGGGGACTAGCGGGACCCTACAATGAGCAGTTCTTC; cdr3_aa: CASSWGLAGPYNEQFF
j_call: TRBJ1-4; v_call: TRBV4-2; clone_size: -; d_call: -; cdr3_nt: TGTGCCAGCAGCCAGGGGACCGAGGGGAAACTGTTTTTT; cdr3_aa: CASSQGTEGKLFF
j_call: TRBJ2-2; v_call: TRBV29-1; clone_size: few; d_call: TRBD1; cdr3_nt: TGCAGCGCTAGGACAGGGCACACCGGGGAGCTGTTTTTT; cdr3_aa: CSARTGHTGELFF
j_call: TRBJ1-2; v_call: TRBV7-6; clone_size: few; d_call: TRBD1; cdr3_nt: TGTGCCAGCAGCCCAGGACAGGGTGGATATGGCTACACCTTC; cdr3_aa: CASSPGQGGYGYTF
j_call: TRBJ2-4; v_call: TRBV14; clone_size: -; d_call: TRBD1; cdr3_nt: TGTGCCAGCAGACGGACAGGGAAAAACATTCAGTACTTC; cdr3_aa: CASRRTGKNIQYF
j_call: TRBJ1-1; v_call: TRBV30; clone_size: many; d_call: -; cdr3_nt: TGTGCCTGGGGACAGATGAACACTGAAGCTTTCTTT; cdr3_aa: CAWGQMNTEAFF
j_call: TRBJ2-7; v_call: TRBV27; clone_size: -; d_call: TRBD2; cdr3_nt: TGTGCCAGCAGTCTCGGACTAGCGGGGGGGTACGAGCAGTACTTC; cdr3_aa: CASSLGLAGGYEQYF
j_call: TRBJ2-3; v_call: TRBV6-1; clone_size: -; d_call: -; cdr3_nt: TGTGCCAGCAGTGAATTGGTTCGAGATAGCACAGATACGCAGTATTTT; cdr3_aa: CASSELVRDSTDTQYF
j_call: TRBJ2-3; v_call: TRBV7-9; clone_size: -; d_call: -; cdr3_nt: TGTGCCAGCAGCCCAGTGGCGGGCTTCACAGATACGCAGTATTTT; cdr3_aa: CASSPVAGFTDTQYF
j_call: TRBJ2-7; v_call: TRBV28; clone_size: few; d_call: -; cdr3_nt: TGTGCCAGCAGGGGAGACATTTACGAGCAGTACTTC; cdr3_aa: CASRGDIYEQYF
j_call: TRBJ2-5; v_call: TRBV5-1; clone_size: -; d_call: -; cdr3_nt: TGCGCCAGCAGCTTGGTGGGATCTGGGGCCAAGACCCAGTACTTC; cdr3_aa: CASSLVGSGAKTQYF
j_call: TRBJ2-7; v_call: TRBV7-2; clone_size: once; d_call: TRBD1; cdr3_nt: TGTGCCAGCAGCTTATTCGCATCGGGACAGACCTACGAGCAGTACTTC; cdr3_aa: CASSLFASGQTYEQYF
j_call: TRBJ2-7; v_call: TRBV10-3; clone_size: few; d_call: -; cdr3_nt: TGTGCCACCCGGGACGACTCCTACGAGCAGTACTTC; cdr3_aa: CATRDDSYEQYF
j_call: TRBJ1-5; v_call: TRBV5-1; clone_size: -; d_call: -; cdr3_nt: TGCGCCAGCAGCTTTTTAGGGGGTGGCAATCAGCCCCAGCATTTT; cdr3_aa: CASSFLGGGNQPQHF
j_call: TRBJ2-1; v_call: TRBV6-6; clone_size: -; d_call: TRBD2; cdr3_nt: TGTGCCAGCAGGCGGACTAGCGAGTACAATGAGCAGTTCTTC; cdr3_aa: CASRRTSEYNEQFF
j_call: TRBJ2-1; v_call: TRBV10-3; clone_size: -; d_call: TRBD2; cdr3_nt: TGTGCCATCAGCCTAGCGGGGGACAATGAGCAGTTCTTC; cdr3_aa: CAISLAGDNEQFF
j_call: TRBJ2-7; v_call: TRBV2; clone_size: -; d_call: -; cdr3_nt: TGTGCCAGCAGTGAAACAAGAGGCCCCAACGAGCAGTACTTC; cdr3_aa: CASSETRGPNEQYF
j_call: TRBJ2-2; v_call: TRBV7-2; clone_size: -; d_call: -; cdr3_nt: TGTGCCAGCAGCTCCGGACCCACCGGGGAGCTGTTTTTT; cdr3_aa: CASSSGPTGELFF
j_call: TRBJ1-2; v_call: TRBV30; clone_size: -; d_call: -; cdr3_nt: TGTGCCTGGAGTGTACTCGGGACAGGCTACACCTTC; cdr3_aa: CAWSVLGTGYTF
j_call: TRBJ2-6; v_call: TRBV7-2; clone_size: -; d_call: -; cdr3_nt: TGTGCTAACAGCCCGGGTGGGGGCATCGCTGGGGCCAACGTCCTGACTTTC; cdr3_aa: CANSPGGGIAGANVLTF
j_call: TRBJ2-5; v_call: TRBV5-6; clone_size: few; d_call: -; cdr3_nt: TGTGCCAGCAGCTTCCCCACTCGCCAGGAGACCCAGTACTTC; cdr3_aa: CASSFPTRQETQYF
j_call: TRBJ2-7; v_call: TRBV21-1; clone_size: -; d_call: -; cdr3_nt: TGTGCCAGCAGGGCGACAGGGGGCCCGTACGAGCAGTACTTC; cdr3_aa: CASRATGGPYEQYF
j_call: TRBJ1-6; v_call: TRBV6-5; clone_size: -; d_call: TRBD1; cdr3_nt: TGTGCCAGCCAAGACAGGGGAAATTCACCCCTCCACTTT; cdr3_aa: CASQDRGNSPLHF
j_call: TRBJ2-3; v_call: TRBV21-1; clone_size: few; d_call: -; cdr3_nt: TGTGCCAGCACTGCACCCGCGGGGGGTGGGGCAGATACGCAGTATTTT; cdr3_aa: CASTAPAGGGADTQYF
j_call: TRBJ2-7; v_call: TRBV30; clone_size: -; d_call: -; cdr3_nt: TGTGCCTGGAGTTTTGGCTCCAGGGGAACCCAGCAGTACTTC; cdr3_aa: CAWSFGSRGTQQYF
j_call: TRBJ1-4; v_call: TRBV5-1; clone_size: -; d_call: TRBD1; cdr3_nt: TGCGCCAGCAGCTTGGGCCAGGGGGCGGCTAATGAAAAACTGTTTTTT; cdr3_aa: CASSLGQGAANEKLFF
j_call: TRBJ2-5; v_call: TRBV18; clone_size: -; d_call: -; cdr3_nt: TGTGCCAGCTCACCACCTACCCAGCAAGAGACCCAGTACTTC; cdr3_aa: CASSPPTQQETQYF
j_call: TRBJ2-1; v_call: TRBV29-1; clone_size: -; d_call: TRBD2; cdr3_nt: TGCAGCGTTGAAATCGGACTAGCGGGAGTTGGTGAGCAGTTCTTC; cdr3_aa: CSVEIGLAGVGEQFF
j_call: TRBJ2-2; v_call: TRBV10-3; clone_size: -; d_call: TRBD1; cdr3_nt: TGTGCCATCAGGCCGGGACAGACCTCGAACACCGGGGAGCTGTTTTTT; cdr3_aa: CAIRPGQTSNTGELFF